These 18 T cell receptor beta chains were sequenced from one sample in a study of blood T cell repertoires in COVID-19. The table came from immunoSEQ multiplex PCR; TCRdb's copy has only in-frame clones and leaves some out. The profile covers about 190,000 clones, with roughly 78% appearing a single time and 2.5% to 3% taken by the ten largest. Material for sequencing was peripheral blood. All receptors derive from a woman older than 75 with active or convalescent COVID-19.

The V call is TRBV18, the J call TRBJ1-3, with TRBD1 matching 11 bases. CDR1 is KGHSH and CDR2 is LQKENI in the germline V gene. There are 19 residues in the CDR3. With 5 bases clipped from V and 0 bases from J, the junction kept 12 bases outside the gene matches. CDR3 coding DNA: TGTGCCAGCTCAACATCCAGGACAGGGGGCCCATTCTCTGGAAACACCATATATTTT. Its protein is CASSTSRTGGPFSGNTIYF.

This clone has only a few counts. The chain links TRBV5-8 to TRBJ2-3, with TRBD1 as a possible D gene (5 bases). Trimming removed 2 bases at V and 2 bases at J, with 15 bases between. Germline V gene data show CDR1 as SGHTS and CDR2 as YDEGEE. CDR3 size: 16 residues. CDR3 residues: CASSLPDIRPTDTQYF. The CDR3, as DNA: TGTGCCAGCAGCTTACCGGACATACGACCCACAGATACGCAGTATTTT.

This sequence joins TRBV5-4 and TRBJ1-6, with 9 bases lining up with TRBD1. Germline trimming cut 5 bases from V and 0 bases from J; bases unmatched to any gene: 12. This CDR3 is 19 amino acids long. Germline CDR1 and CDR2: SGHNT and YYREEE (reference sequence). The CDR3 bases are TGTGCCAGCAGGTCCGGGACAGGGAATGTTGGCTCCTATAATTCACCCCTCCACTTT. It encodes CASRSGTGNVGSYNSPLHF. Full variable domain (missing parts from reference TRBV5-4 and TRBJ1-6): ETGVTQSPTHLIKTRGQQVTLRCSSQSGHNTVSWYQQALGQGPQFIFQYYREEENGRGNFPPRFSGLQFPNYSSELNVNALELDDSALYLCASRSGTGNVGSYNSPLHFGNGTRLTVT.

This clone was seen just once. The chain joins TRBV11-2 to TRBJ2-5, with D unclear. The CDR3 is 13 residues long. Trimming shortened V by 2 bases and J by 1 base, and 5 bases separated the two germline ends. The germline gives CDR1 SGHAT, CDR2 FQNNGV. In nucleotides, the CDR3 is TGTGCCAGCAGCTTATGGGCCCAAGAGACCCAGTACTTC. This encodes CASSLWAQETQYF. Looking up the rest from reference TRBV11-2 and TRBJ2-5 gives the full variable domain: EAGVAQSPRYKIIEKRQSVAFWCNPISGHATLYWYQQILGQGPKLLIQFQNNGVVDDSQLPKDRFSAERLKGVDSTLKIQPAKLEDSAVYLCASSLWAQETQYFGPGTRLLVL.

This clone was detected only once. The chain has TRBV6-5 and TRBJ1-1; D uncertain. The CDR3 consists of 13 residues. The germline CDR1 and CDR2 sequences are MNHEY and SVGAGI. The V end lost 6 bases, the J end lost 7 bases, and 15 bases lay between the germline ends. In DNA form, the CDR3 reads TGTGCCAGCAGAATACAGCCACAGAGTGAAGCTTTCTTT. It is translated as CASRIQPQSEAFF.

The J gene is TRBJ2-1, the V gene TRBV29-1, with D uncertain. Deletions cut 5 bases from V and 10 bases from J, with 12 bases between. The CDR3 is 11 amino acids. Germline values: CDR1 SQVTM, CDR2 ANQGSEA. For the CDR3, the DNA is TGCAGCGTTCAAGCCCCTAAGGAGCAGTTCTTC. Translated: CSVQAPKEQFF.

The V gene is TRBV18, the J gene TRBJ2-7; 10 bases are shared with TRBD1. The length of the CDR3 is 16 residues. The germline V gene has CDR1 KGHSH and CDR2 LQKENI. V lost 0 bases and J lost 3; bases outside the gene matches: 5. CDR3 sequence: CASSPPTGGEGYEQYF. The DNA for the CDR3 is TGTGCCAGCTCACCACCGACAGGGGGCGAGGGCTACGAGCAGTACTTC. Combining the CDR3 with reference TRBV18 and TRBJ2-7 gives the whole variable domain NAGVMQNPRHLVRRRGQEARLRCSPMKGHSHVYWYRQLPEEGLKFMVYLQKENIIDESGMPKERFSAEFPKEGPSILRIQQVVRGDSAAYFCASSPPTGGEGYEQYFGPGTRLTVT.

The chain uses TRBV12-3 or TRBV12-4 and TRBJ1-1; D is ambiguous. Trimming shortened V by 3 bases and J by 11 bases, and 13 bases separated the two germline ends. This CDR3 region has 12 residues. CDR3 bases: TGTGCCAGCAGTTTTTCGGGGTTACAGGCTTTCTTT. The encoded protein is CASSFSGLQAFF.

This chain connects TRBV28 to TRBJ2-2, with D maybe TRBD2 (7 bases). Germline CDR1 is MDHEN and CDR2 is SYDVKM. V dropped 3 bases and J dropped 7 bases, with 15 bases sitting between them. This CDR3 is 15 amino acids long. The CDR3 bases are TGTGCCAGCAGTTTTCTCGCGGGGGCCCACGGGGAGCTGTTTTTT. Translating it yields CASSFLAGAHGELFF. The full variable domain, with the rest looked up from reference TRBV28 and TRBJ2-2, is DVKVTQSSRYLVKRTGEKVFLECVQDMDHENMFWYRQDPGLGLRLIYFSYDVKMKEKGDIPEGYSVSREKKERFSLILESASTNQTSMYLCASSFLAGAHGELFFGEGSRLTVL.

This clone was counted a single time. The chain employs TRBV9 and TRBJ1-1, with D possibly matching TRBD1 (5 bases). This CDR3 spans 13 amino acids. Germline CDR1 is SGDLS and CDR2 is YYNGEE. Trimming shortened V by 3 bases and J by 5 bases, and 11 bases separated the two germline ends. CDR3 sequence: CASSGISGTEAFF. CDR3 in DNA: TGTGCCAGCAGCGGCATTTCAGGGACTGAAGCTTTCTTT.

This clone was seen only once. J is TRBJ1-1 and V is TRBV10-3, with 8 bases matching TRBD1. This CDR3 is built from 15 residues. CDR1 and CDR2 (germline): ENHRY, SYGVKD. V lost 6 bases, J lost 1 base, and 7 bases stayed unmatched. The CDR3 sequence is CAISRTGGKNTEAFF. The CDR3 DNA sequence: TGTGCCATCAGCCGTACAGGGGGAAAGAACACTGAAGCTTTCTTT.

J is TRBJ2-7 and V is TRBV7-2; perhaps TRBD2 as D (5 bases). CDR3 length: 13 residues. V lost 5 bases and J lost 3, with 11 bases in between. Germline V gene sequence: CDR1 SGHTA, CDR2 FQGNSA. The CDR3 nucleotides read TGTGCCAGCAGCACGAGACGGGACTACGAGCAGTACTTC. Translating it yields CASSTRRDYEQYF. The whole variable domain, filled in from reference TRBV7-2 and TRBJ2-7, reads GAGVSQSPSNKVTEKGKDVELRCDPISGHTALYWYRQSLGQGLEFLIYFQGNSAPDKSGLPSDRFSAERTGGSVSTLTIQRTQQEDSAVYLCASSTRRDYEQYFGPGTRLTVT.

This sequence joins TRBV4-3 and TRBJ2-2; 9 bases agree with TRBD1. Germline assignment: CDR1 LGHNA and CDR2 YSLEER. The CDR3 consists of 16 residues. With 4 bases clipped from V and 3 bases from J, the junction kept 6 bases outside the gene matches. CDR3 in DNA: TGCGCCAGCAGCCTCGAACAGGGGGCCGACACCGGGGAGCTGTTTTTT. This sequence encodes CASSLEQGADTGELFF.

CDR3 in DNA: TGTGCCAGCAGTTTCTCTGCTACCTACGAGCAGTACTTC. Its translation: CASSFSATYEQYF. The chain is built from TRBV28 and TRBJ2-7, with D unresolved. The CDR3 extends over 13 amino acids. V lost 3 bases, J lost 2 bases, and 8 bases lay in between. Germline assignment: CDR1 MDHEN and CDR2 SYDVKM.

This chain links TRBV5-1 with TRBJ2-3; 7 bases agree with TRBD1. This CDR3 is 16 amino acids long. With V trimmed by 0 bases and J by 0 bases, 4 bases remained unmatched. The germline V gene encodes CDR1 SGHRS and CDR2 YFSETQ. DNA of the CDR3: TGCGCCAGCAGCTTGGTCCGGGACAGAAGCACAGATACGCAGTATTTT. As protein: CASSLVRDRSTDTQYF.

The chain recombines TRBV5-1 with TRBJ1-3; D is unclear. Trimming took off 4 bases at V and 4 bases at J, with 15 bases between the two ends. The CDR3 is 15 residues long. Germline V gives CDR1 SGHRS, CDR2 YFSETQ. The CDR3, as DNA: TGCGCCAGCAGCGCGGACTCTTACATGGGAAACACCATATATTTT. Translating it yields CASSADSYMGNTIYF. The whole variable domain, remainder taken from reference TRBV5-1 and TRBJ1-3, is KAGVTQTPRYLIKTRGQQVTLSCSPISGHRSVSWYQQTPGQGLQFLFEYFSETQRNKGNFPGRFSGRQFSNSRSEMNVSTLELGDSALYLCASSADSYMGNTIYFGEGSWLTVV.

This rearrangement joins TRBV28 to TRBJ2-7; D might be TRBD1 (5 bases). V was pared by 1 base and J by 5 bases, with 9 bases between. CDR1 is MDHEN and CDR2 is SYDVKM in the germline V gene. The CDR3 is made up of 13 amino acids. The CDR3 reads CASSLFRTHEQYF. CDR3 nucleotide sequence: TGTGCCAGCAGTTTATTTCGGACACACGAGCAGTACTTC.

This chain connects TRBV7-6 to TRBJ2-2, with D maybe TRBD2 (5 bases). Trimming shortened V by 3 bases and J by 7 bases, and 12 bases separated the two germline ends. From germline, CDR1 is SGHVS and CDR2 FNYEAQ. The CDR3 has 14 residues. CDR3: CASSFSGKGGELFF. CDR3 bases: TGTGCCAGCAGCTTCTCGGGGAAAGGCGGGGAGCTGTTTTTT.